The T cell receptor beta chain described here comes from a study of blood T cells in healthy people across ages. Study observations and caveats: Possibly confounding the expanded clonotype changes was the fact that donor CMV status was unknown. Calculation of diversity from one million T cells yielded estimates considered to be underestimates.

PCR was performed a second time for about 7 to 12 cycles using a sample-barcoded 5' primer and a J-beta primer mix. MiXCR was run by TCRdb on the 5' RACE reads, yielding one entry per CDR3 protein. The data show 1.5 million to 2 million distinct CDR3 sequences, around half seen once. Remarks on this clonotype: Its specificity is not known.

No fewer than 7 million PBMCs went into each sample. The extraction recovered at least 5 micrograms of total RNA per sample. Sample: blood. The clonotype comes from a woman aged 40 to 50 in good health.

The CDR3 is CASSLATDFYNEQFF. Written as DNA, the CDR3 is TGTGCCAGCAGCTTGGCCACGGACTTCTACAATGAGCAGTTCTTC. This sequence joins TRBV5-8 and TRBJ2-1; maybe TRBD2 (5 bases). CDR3 size: 15 residues. Germline V gene lookup returns CDR1 SGHTS and CDR2 YDEGEE. Trimming removed 0 bases from V and 3 bases from J, with 10 bases in between.